A selection of T cell receptor beta chains follows, all from one sample in a study of cytomegalovirus exposure and HLA in healthy donors. The method was immunoSEQ multiplex PCR; TCRdb's version includes in-frame clones alone and lacks a portion of them. The data hold about 130,000 clones, with roughly 77% observed a single time. Source material: PBMCs. Receptors were obtained from a man aged 30 to 39 in good health and CMV-seronegative. Both conserved end residues are part of each CDR3. D genes are given only for firm matches. A clone size is listed for some rows: how often the clone was seen (once, few, many), or a class if it is expanded.

v_call	d_call	j_call	clone_size	cdr3_aa	cdr3_nt
TRBV7-2	TRBD1	TRBJ1-5	NA	CASSPNRGNQPQHF	TGTGCCAGCAGCCCCAACAGGGGGAATCAGCCCCAGCATTTT
TRBV20-1	NA	TRBJ2-7	NA	CSAYYAGQYF	TGCAGTGCGTACTATGCTGGGCAGTACTTC
TRBV9	TRBD1	TRBJ2-7	NA	CASSTGPGQAYEQYF	TGTGCCAGCAGCACAGGCCCGGGACAGGCCTACGAGCAGTACTTC
TRBV6-1	TRBD1	TRBJ1-1	NA	CASSEVHRGLNTEAFF	TGTGCCAGCAGTGAAGTACACAGGGGTCTGAACACTGAAGCTTTCTTT
TRBV10-3	NA	TRBJ2-5	NA	CAIMGLDQTQYF	TGTGCCATCATGGGGCTGGATCAGACCCAGTACTTC
TRBV11-1	TRBD2	TRBJ2-5	NA	CASSLGLAGEETQYF	TGTGCCAGCAGCTTAGGTCTAGCGGGGGAAGAGACCCAGTACTTC
TRBV10-3	NA	TRBJ1-5	once	CAISDRGSQPQHF	TGTGCCATCAGTGATAGGGGGAGTCAGCCCCAGCATTTT
TRBV11-2	NA	TRBJ2-7	NA	CASSSLVIQPGTSGNEQYF	TGTGCCAGCAGCTCCCTGGTCATCCAGCCTGGGACATCAGGGAACGAGCAGTACTTC
TRBV7-9	TRBD1	TRBJ1-1	NA	CASSLYSGGSEAFF	TGTGCCAGCAGCTTATACTCAGGGGGCTCTGAAGCTTTCTTT
TRBV4-1	NA	TRBJ1-2	NA	CASSQDGYPRQGYTF	TGCGCCAGCAGCCAAGACGGTTACCCCAGGCAGGGCTACACCTTC
TRBV9	TRBD1	TRBJ1-1	NA	CASRPKQGKTEAFF	TGTGCCAGCAGACCGAAACAGGGGAAAACTGAAGCTTTCTTT
TRBV7-7	TRBD1	TRBJ1-3	NA	CASSPGTGGNTIYF	TGTGCTAGCAGCCCAGGGACAGGAGGAAACACCATATATTTT
TRBV6-5	NA	TRBJ2-7	NA	CASMADSSYEQYF	TGTGCCAGCATGGCGGACTCCTCCTACGAGCAGTACTTC
TRBV30	NA	TRBJ2-7	NA	CAWRGGVHEQYF	TGTGCCTGGAGAGGGGGGGTGCACGAGCAGTACTTC
TRBV7-9	NA	TRBJ1-1	NA	CASSLRQGLDTEAFF	TGTGCCAGCAGCTTACGGCAGGGGTTGGACACTGAAGCTTTCTTT
TRBV6-1	NA	TRBJ1-1	NA	CASRGGQNTEAFF	TGTGCCAGCCGAGGGGGACAGAACACTGAAGCTTTCTTT
TRBV9	NA	TRBJ2-7	few	CASSGRKTKTEQYF	TGTGCCAGCAGCGGCAGGAAAACGAAGACAGAGCAGTACTTC
TRBV18	NA	TRBJ1-5	NA	CASSPGQGALSNQPQHF	TGTGCCAGCTCACCGGGACAAGGGGCCCTCTCCAATCAGCCCCAGCATTTT
TRBV5-8	NA	TRBJ1-1	once	CASLRRNTEAFF	TGTGCCAGCCTCCGGAGGAACACTGAAGCTTTCTTT
TRBV4-3	TRBD2	TRBJ2-1	NA	CASSQATSGRDEQFF	TGCGCCAGCAGCCAAGCTACTAGCGGGAGGGATGAGCAGTTCTTC
TRBV19	NA	TRBJ2-7	NA	CASSIAQGYEQYF	TGTGCCAGTAGTATAGCCCAGGGCTACGAGCAGTACTTC
TRBV5-1	NA	TRBJ1-1	NA	CASLSGTEAFF	TGCGCCAGCCTTTCAGGCACTGAAGCTTTCTTT
TRBV10-3	TRBD2	TRBJ2-3	NA	CAISNLAGVADTQYF	TGTGCCATCAGTAATCTAGCGGGGGTTGCAGATACGCAGTATTTT
TRBV7-6	NA	TRBJ2-7	NA	CASSPRGQFYEQYF	TGTGCCAGCAGCCCTCGAGGACAGTTCTACGAGCAGTACTTC
TRBV9	TRBD2	TRBJ2-1	NA	CASSATGTSGFNEQFF	TGTGCCAGCAGCGCCACCGGGACTAGCGGATTCAATGAGCAGTTCTTC
TRBV10-2	NA	TRBJ1-5	NA	CASSPTDSNQPQHF	TGCGCCAGCAGTCCTACAGATAGCAATCAGCCCCAGCATTTT
TRBV10-3	NA	TRBJ2-7	NA	CAISAARDISYEQYF	TGTGCCATCAGTGCCGCCCGGGACATCTCCTACGAGCAGTACTTC
TRBV5-4	NA	TRBJ1-3	NA	CASSLRQGSGNTIYF	TGTGCCAGCAGCTTGAGGCAGGGCTCTGGAAACACCATATATTTT
TRBV19	NA	TRBJ2-3	NA	CASSSDRGPSTDTQYF	TGTGCCAGTAGTTCAGACAGAGGACCTAGCACAGATACGCAGTATTTT
TRBV6-1	NA	TRBJ2-7	few	CASTHDSHEQYF	TGTGCCAGCACCCACGACTCCCACGAGCAGTACTTC
TRBV15	TRBD1	TRBJ2-7	NA	CATSRDRGTGAYEQYF	TGTGCCACCAGCAGAGATAGGGGGACAGGAGCCTACGAGCAGTACTTC
TRBV5-1	NA	TRBJ1-2	NA	CASSLEGAYGYTF	TGCGCCAGCAGCTTGGAAGGGGCCTATGGCTACACCTTC
TRBV4-3	TRBD1	TRBJ2-7	NA	CASSQSPGQGVYEQYF	TGCGCCAGCAGCCAAAGTCCGGGACAGGGGGTCTACGAGCAGTACTTC
TRBV5-6	NA	TRBJ1-5	few	CASSQFSGGNQPQHF	TGTGCCAGCAGCCAATTCAGCGGTGGCAATCAGCCCCAGCATTTT
TRBV19	TRBD1	TRBJ1-5	NA	CASKPDRGQRQPQHF	TGTGCCAGCAAGCCGGACAGGGGGCAACGGCAGCCCCAGCATTTT
TRBV5-1	NA	TRBJ2-2	NA	CASSLVGSIAGELFF	TGCGCCAGCAGCTTGGTCGGGAGTATCGCCGGGGAGCTGTTTTTT
TRBV5-4	TRBD2	TRBJ2-7	NA	CASSLGGGDGEQYF	TGTGCCAGCAGCTTGGGCGGGGGGGATGGCGAGCAGTACTTC
TRBV2	NA	TRBJ2-5	NA	CASHYQETQYF	TGTGCCAGCCATTACCAAGAGACCCAGTACTTC
TRBV6-5	NA	TRBJ2-7	NA	CASSYQRSYEQYF	TGTGCCAGCAGTTACCAGCGGTCCTACGAGCAGTACTTC
TRBV25-1	TRBD1	TRBJ1-4	NA	CASSPRGSTNEKLFF	TGTGCCAGCAGTCCCAGGGGGTCAACTAATGAAAAACTGTTTTTT
TRBV4-2	NA	TRBJ2-1	NA	CASSQEPEGPYNEQFF	TGTGCCAGCAGCCAAGAACCAGAGGGCCCCTACAATGAGCAGTTCTTC